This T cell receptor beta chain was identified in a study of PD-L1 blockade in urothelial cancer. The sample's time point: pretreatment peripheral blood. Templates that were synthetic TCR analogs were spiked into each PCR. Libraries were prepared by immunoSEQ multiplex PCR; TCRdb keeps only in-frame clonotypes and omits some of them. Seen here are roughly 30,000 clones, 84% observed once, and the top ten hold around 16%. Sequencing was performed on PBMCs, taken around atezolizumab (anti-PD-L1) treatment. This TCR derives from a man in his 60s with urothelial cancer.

The chain's CDR3 is CASSYSPGGRETQYF. The CDR3 DNA reads TGTGCCAGCAGTTACTCGCCGGGAGGCCGAGAGACCCAGTACTTC. The chain recombines TRBV6-5 with TRBJ2-5, with 7 bases matching TRBD2. This CDR3 comprises 15 residues. Per germline, CDR1 MNHEY and CDR2 SVGAGI. Losses at the gene ends were 0 bases for V and 4 bases for J; bases not matched to a gene: 5.